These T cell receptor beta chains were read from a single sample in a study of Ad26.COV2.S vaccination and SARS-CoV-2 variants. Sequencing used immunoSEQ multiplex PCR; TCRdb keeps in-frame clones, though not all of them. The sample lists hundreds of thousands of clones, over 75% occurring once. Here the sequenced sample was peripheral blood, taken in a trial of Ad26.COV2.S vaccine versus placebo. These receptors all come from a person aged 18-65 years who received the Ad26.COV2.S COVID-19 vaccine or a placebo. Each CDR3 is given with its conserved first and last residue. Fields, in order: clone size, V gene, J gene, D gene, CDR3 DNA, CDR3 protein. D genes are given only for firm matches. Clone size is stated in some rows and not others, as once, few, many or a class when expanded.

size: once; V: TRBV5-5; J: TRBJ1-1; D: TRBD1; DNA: TGTGCCAGCAGCTTGGTCCTGACAGGGGGCAGGAACACTGAAGCTTTCTTT; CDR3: CASSLVLTGGRNTEAFF
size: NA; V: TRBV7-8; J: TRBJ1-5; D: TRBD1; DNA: TGTGCCAGCAGCTTAGCGGACAGGGTTCAGCCCCAGCATTTT; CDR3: CASSLADRVQPQHF
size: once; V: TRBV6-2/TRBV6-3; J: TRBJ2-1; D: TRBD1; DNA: TGTGCCAGCAGTTACTCGATGTCTCTACAGGGGGCATTTAGATCCTACAATGAGCAGTTCTTC; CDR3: CASSYSMSLQGAFRSYNEQFF
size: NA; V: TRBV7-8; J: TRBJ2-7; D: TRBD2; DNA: TGTGCCAGCAGCTTAAACGGAGCGGGAGCGTACGAGCAGTACTTC; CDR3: CASSLNGAGAYEQYF
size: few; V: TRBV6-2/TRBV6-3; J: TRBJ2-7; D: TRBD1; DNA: TGTGCCAGCAGTTACTCGGGCCTCTCTGGGACAGCCGCTTTCTCCTACGAGCAGTACTTC; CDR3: CASSYSGLSGTAAFSYEQYF
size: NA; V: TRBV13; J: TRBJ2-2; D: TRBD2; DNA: TGTGCCAGCAGCAACCTACTAGCGGGAGTTGGAACCGGGGAGCTGTTTTTT; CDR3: CASSNLLAGVGTGELFF
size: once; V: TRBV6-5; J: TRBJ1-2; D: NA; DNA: TGTGCCAGCAGCCCCGGGTTCTATGGCTACACCTTC; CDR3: CASSPGFYGYTF
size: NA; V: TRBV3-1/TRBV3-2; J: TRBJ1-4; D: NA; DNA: TGTGCCAGCAGCCAAGGTACGGGATACACAACTAATGAAAAACTGTTTTTT; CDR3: CASSQGTGYTTNEKLFF
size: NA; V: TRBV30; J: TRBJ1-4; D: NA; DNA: TGTGCCTGGACCTCGGGGTACGATAATGAAAAACTGTTTTTT; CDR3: CAWTSGYDNEKLFF
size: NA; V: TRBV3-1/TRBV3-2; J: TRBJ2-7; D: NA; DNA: TGTGCCAGCAGCCAAGCGTCAACAGTGAACTTC; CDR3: CASSQASTVNF
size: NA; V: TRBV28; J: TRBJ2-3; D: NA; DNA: TGTGCCAGCAGTTTGCAGGGCACAGATACGCAGTATTTT; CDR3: CASSLQGTDTQYF
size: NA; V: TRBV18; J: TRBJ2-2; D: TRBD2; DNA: TGTGCCAGCTCACCACGGCCTAGCGGGAGTGGGGAGCTGTTTTTT; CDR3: CASSPRPSGSGELFF
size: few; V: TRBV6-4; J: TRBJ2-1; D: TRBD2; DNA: TGTGCCAGCAGTCGGACTAGCGGGGGATACAATGAGCAGTTCTTC; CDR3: CASSRTSGGYNEQFF
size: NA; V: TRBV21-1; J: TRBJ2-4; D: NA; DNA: TGTGCCAGCAGCAAACGACAGGGGGGAAACATTCAGTACTTC; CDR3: CASSKRQGGNIQYF
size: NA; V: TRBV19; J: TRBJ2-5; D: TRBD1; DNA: TGTGCCAGTAGTCCGGGACAGGGGTACCAAGAGACCCAGTACTTC; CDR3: CASSPGQGYQETQYF
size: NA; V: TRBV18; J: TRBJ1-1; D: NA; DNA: TGTGCCAGCTCTCAAACGGGGTACACTGAAGCTTTCTTT; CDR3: CASSQTGYTEAFF
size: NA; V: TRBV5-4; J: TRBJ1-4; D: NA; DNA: TGTGCCAGCAGCTTGGACACGGCGGAAAAACTGTTTTTT; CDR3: CASSLDTAEKLFF
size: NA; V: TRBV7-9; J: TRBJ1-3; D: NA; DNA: TGTGCCAGCAGCCCCACCCCCGGGATGGGGACCATATATTTT; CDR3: CASSPTPGMGTIYF
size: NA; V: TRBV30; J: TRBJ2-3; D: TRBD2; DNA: TGTGCCTGGACCGGAAAGCGGGAGGAGTCAGATACGCAGTATTTT; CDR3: CAWTGKREESDTQYF
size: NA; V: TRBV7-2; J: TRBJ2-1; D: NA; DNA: TGTGCCAGCAGCTCGCAGGGTAGTGAGCAGTTCTTC; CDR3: CASSSQGSEQFF
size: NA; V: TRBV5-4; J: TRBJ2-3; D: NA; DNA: TGTGCCAGCAGCTTGGAAAAGGGGCCGATTGGTACAGATACGCAGTATTTT; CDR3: CASSLEKGPIGTDTQYF
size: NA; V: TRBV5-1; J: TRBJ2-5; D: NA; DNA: TGCGCCAGCAGCTTATCAGGTCAGGCGTTGGAGACCCAGTACTTC; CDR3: CASSLSGQALETQYF
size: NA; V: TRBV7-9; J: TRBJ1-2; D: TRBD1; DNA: TGTGCCAGCAGCTCAGGGGGGACAGGGGCCTATGGCTACACCTTC; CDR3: CASSSGGTGAYGYTF
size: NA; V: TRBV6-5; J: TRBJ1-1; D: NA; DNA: TGTGCCAGCACCGAACTCGCTGAAGCTTTCTTT; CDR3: CASTELAEAFF
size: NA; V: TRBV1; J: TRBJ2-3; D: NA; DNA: TGCACCAGCAGCCAAGACGGGAGTCCAGATACGCAGTATTTT; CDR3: CTSSQDGSPDTQYF
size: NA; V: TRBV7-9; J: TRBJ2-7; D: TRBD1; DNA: TGTGCCAGCAGCGACCAGGGGGCTAACCCTTACGAGCAGTACTTC; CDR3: CASSDQGANPYEQYF
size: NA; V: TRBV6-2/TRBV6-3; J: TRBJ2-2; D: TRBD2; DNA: TGTGCCAGCAGTTACAACTCCCTAGCGGGAGGGCCGTACACCGGGGAGCTGTTTTTT; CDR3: CASSYNSLAGGPYTGELFF
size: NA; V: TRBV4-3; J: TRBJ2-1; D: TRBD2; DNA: TGCGCCAGCAGCCAAGATAAGGGACTAGCCCACAATGAGCAGTTCTTC; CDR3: CASSQDKGLAHNEQFF
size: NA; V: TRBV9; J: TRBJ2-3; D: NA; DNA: TGTGCCAGCAGCGTGTTAGCGGAAAGCACAGATACGCAGTATTTT; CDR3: CASSVLAESTDTQYF
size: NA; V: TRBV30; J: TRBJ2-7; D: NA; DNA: TGTGCCTGGAGTGTCAGGGGCTACGAGCAGTACTTC; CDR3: CAWSVRGYEQYF
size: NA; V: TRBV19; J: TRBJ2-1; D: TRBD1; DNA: TGTGCCAGTTACGACAGGGGAGGTAACAATGAGCAGTTCTTC; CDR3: CASYDRGGNNEQFF
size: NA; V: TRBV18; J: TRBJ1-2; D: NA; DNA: TGTGCCAGCTCAACCCTAACGACCGGGCCGAAGACTGGCTACACCTTC; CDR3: CASSTLTTGPKTGYTF
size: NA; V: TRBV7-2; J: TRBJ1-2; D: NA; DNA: TGTGCCAGCAGCTTAGATAGGCAGAATGATGGCTACACCTTC; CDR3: CASSLDRQNDGYTF
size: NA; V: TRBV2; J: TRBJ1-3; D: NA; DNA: TGTGCCAGCAGTGCCGGACGGCTCTCTGGAAACACCATATATTTT; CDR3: CASSAGRLSGNTIYF
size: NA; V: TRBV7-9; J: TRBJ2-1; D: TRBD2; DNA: TGTGCCAGCAGCCGACTTGTACTAGCGGGGGTACTCGAGCAGTTCTTC; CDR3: CASSRLVLAGVLEQFF
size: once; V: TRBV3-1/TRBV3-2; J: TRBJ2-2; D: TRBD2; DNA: TGTGCCAGCAGCCCACTAGCGGGGGGCACCGGGGAGCTGTTTTTT; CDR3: CASSPLAGGTGELFF
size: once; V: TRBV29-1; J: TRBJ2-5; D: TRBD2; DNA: TGCAGCGTTGTTGTGACTAGCGGCCAAGAGACCCAGTACTTC; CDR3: CSVVVTSGQETQYF
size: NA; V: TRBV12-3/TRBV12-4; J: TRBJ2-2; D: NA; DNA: TGTGCCAGCACTACATGGGGCACCGGGGAGCTGTTTTTT; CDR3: CASTTWGTGELFF
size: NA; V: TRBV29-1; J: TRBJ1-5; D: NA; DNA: TGCAGCGCCGCAGGAAATAGCAATCAGCCCCAGCATTTT; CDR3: CSAAGNSNQPQHF
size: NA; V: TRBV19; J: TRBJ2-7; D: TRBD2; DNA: TGTGCCAGCAAAGGCCCGGGAGGGCCCGCTTACGAGCAGTACTTC; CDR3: CASKGPGGPAYEQYF
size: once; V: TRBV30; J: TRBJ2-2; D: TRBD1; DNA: TGCGGACAGGCCGGTTACACCGGGGAGCTGTTTTTT; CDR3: CGQAGYTGELFF
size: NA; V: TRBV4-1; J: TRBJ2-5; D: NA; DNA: TGCGCCAGCAGCCAAGAAGTCAGGGTAGGCGAGACCCAGTACTTC; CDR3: CASSQEVRVGETQYF
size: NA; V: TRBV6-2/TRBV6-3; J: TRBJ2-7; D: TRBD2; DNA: TGTGCCAGCAGTCGCGGACTAGCGGGATTACCCGAGCAGTACTTC; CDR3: CASSRGLAGLPEQYF
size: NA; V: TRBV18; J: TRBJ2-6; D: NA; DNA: TGTGCCAGCTCACCCTTCTCTGGGGCCAACGTCCTGACTTTC; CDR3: CASSPFSGANVLTF
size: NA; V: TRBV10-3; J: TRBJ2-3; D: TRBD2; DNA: TGTGCCATCAGTACTAGCGGGCCGACAGATACGCAGTATTTT; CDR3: CAISTSGPTDTQYF
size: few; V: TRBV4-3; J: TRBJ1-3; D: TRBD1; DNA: TGCGCCAGCAGCCAGGGACAGGGGGCGCGAGGAAACACCATATATTTT; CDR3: CASSQGQGARGNTIYF
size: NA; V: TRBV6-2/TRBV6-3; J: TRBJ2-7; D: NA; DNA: TGTGCCAGCAGTTTAATGGGGGCGAAGGTGGACGAGCAGTACTTC; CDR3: CASSLMGAKVDEQYF
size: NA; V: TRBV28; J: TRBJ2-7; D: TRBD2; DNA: TGTGCCAGTTCGACTAGCCCCTACGAGCAGTACTTC; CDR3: CASSTSPYEQYF
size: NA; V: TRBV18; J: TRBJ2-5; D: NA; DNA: TGTGCCAGCTCACCATCCTACCAAGAGACCCAGTACTTC; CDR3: CASSPSYQETQYF
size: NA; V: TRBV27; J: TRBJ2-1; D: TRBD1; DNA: TGTGCCAGCAGTCCCCGACAGGGGAATGAGCAGTTCTTC; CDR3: CASSPRQGNEQFF
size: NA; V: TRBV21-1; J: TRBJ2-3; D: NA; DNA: TGTGCCAGCACCGACCCTAGCGTTTACACAGATACGCAGTATTTT; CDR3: CASTDPSVYTDTQYF
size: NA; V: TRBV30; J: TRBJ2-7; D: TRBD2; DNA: TGTGCCTGGAGTGCGGACCCGGGACTAGCGGCCTACGAGCAGTACTTC; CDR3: CAWSADPGLAAYEQYF
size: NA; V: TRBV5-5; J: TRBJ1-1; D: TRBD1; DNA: TGTGCCAGCAGCTTGGAAGACAGGGTAGTAGTAACTGAAGCTTTCTTT; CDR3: CASSLEDRVVVTEAFF